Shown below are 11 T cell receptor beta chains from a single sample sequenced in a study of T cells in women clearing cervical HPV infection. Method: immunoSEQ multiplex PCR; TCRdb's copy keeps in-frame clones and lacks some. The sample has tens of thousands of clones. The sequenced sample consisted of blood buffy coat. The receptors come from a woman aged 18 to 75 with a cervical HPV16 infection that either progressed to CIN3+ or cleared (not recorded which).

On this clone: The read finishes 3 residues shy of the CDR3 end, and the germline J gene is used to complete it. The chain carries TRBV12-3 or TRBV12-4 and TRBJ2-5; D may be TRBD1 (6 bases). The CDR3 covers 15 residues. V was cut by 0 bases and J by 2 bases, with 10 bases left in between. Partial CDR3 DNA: TGTGCCAGCAGTTTAGCGCGTAGGGGGCAAGAGACC. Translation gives CASSLARRGQET. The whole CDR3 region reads CASSLARRGQETQYF.

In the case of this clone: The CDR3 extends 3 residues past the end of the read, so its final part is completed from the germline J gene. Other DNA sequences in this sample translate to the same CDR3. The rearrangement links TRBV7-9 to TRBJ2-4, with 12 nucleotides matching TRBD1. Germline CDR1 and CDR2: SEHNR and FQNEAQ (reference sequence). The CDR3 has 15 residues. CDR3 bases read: TGTGCCAGCAGCTCTGGGACAGGGGGCTACTATGGT. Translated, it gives CASSSGTGGYYG. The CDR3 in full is CASSSGTGGYYGQYF.

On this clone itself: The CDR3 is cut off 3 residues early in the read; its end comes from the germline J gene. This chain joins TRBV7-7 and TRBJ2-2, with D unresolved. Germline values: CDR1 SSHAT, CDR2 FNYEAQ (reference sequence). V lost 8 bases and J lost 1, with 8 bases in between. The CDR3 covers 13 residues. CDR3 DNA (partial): TGTGCCAGCGTTCGTCTGAACACCGGGGAG. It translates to CASVRLNTGE. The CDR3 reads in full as CASVRLNTGELFF. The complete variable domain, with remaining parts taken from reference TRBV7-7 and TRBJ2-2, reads GAGVSQSPRYKVTKRGQDVTLRCDPISSHATLYWYQQALGQGPEFLTYFNYEAQPDKSGLPSDRFSAERPEGSISTLTIQRTEQRDSAMYRCASVRLNTGELFFGEGSRLTVL.

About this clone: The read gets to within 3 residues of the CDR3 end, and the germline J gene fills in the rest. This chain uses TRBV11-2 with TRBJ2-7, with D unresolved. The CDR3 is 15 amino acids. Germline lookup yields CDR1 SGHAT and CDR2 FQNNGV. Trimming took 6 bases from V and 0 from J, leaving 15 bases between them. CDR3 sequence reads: CASRSVHPSSYEQYF. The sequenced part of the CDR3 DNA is TGTGCCAGCAGATCCGTCCATCCCAGCTCCTACGAG.

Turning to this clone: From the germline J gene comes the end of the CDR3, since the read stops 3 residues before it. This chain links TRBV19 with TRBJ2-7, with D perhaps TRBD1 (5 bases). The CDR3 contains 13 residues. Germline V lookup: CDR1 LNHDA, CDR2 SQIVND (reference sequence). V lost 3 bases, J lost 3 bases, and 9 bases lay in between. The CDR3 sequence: CASSIRDSYEQYF. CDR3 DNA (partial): TGTGCCAGTAGTATCAGGGATAGCTACGAG.

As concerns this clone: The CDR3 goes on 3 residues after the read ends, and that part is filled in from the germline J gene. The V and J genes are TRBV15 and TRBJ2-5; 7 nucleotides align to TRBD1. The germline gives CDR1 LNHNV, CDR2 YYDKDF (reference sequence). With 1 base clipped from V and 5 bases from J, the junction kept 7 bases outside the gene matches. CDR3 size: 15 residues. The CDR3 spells CATSRAVTGLETQYF. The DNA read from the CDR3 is TGTGCCACCAGCAGAGCAGTGACAGGGTTGGAGACC.

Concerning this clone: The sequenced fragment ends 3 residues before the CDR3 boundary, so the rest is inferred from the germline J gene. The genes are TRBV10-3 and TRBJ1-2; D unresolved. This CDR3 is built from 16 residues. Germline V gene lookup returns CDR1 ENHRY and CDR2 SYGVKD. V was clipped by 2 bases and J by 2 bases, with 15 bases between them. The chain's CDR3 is CAISEKVGPRNYGYTF. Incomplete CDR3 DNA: TGTGCCATCAGTGAGAAGGTGGGCCCACGGAACTATGGC.

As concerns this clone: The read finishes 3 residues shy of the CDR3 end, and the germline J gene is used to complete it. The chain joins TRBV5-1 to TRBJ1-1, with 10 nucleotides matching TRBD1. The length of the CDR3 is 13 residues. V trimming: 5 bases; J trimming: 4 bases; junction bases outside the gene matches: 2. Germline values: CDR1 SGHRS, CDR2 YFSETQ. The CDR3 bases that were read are TGCGCCAGCAGGGGACAGGGGTTCACTGAA. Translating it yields CASRGQGFTE. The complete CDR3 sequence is CASRGQGFTEAFF.

CDR3 protein: CSAPRQGGRYEQYF. The CDR3 DNA, read in part, is TGCAGTGCTCCTAGACAGGGCGGCCGCTACGAG. The genes are TRBV20-1 and TRBJ2-7; 7 bases are a match to TRBD1. The observed sequence ends 3 residues before the CDR3 terminus, with the missing tail filled in from the germline J gene. CDR3 size: 14 residues. V gave up 5 bases and J gave up 3 bases; unmatched junction bases: 10. Germline V CDR1 and CDR2: DFQATT, SNEGSKA (reference sequence).

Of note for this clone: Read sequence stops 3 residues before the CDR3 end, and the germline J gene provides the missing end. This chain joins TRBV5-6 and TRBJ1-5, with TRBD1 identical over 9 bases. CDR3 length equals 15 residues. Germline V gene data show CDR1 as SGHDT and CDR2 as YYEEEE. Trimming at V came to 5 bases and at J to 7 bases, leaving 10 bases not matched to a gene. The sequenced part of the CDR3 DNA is TGTGCCAGCAGTCATGCCGGGACAGGGAAACAGCCC. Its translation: CASSHAGTGKQP. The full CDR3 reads CASSHAGTGKQPQHF.

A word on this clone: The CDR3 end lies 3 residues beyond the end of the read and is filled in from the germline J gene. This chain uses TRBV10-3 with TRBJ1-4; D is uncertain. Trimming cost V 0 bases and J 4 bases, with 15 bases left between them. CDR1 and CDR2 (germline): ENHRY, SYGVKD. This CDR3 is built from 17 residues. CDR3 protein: CAISESKQMNFNEKLFF. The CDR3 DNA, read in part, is TGTGCCATCAGTGAGTCTAAACAGATGAATTTTAATGAAAAA.